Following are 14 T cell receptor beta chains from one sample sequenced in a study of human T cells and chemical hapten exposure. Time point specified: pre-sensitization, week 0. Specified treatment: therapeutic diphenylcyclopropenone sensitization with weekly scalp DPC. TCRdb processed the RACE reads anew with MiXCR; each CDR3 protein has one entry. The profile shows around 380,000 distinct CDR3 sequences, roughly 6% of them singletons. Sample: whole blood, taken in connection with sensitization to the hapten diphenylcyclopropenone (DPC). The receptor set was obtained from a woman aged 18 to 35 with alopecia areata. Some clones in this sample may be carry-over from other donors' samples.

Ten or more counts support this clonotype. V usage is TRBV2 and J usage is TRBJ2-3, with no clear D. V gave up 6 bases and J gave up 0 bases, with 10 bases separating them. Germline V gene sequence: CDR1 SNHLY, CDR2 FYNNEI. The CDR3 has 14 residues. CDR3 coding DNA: TGTGCCAGCAGCTTTTTCTATAGCACAGATACGCAGTATTTT. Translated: CASSFFYSTDTQYF.

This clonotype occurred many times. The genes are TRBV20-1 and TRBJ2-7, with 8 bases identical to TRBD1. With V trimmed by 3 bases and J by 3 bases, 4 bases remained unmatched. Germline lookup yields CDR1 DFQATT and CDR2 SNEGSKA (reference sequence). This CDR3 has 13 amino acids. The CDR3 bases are TGCAGTGCTAGTGGGGGACAGGTCTACGAGCAGTACTTC. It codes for CSASGGQVYEQYF.

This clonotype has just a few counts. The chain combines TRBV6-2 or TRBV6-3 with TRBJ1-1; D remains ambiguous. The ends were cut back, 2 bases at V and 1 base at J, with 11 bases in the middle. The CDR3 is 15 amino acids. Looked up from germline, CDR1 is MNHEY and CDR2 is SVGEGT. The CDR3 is CASSYKGIPNTEAFF. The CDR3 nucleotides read TGTGCCAGCAGTTACAAAGGGATTCCGAACACTGAAGCTTTCTTT.

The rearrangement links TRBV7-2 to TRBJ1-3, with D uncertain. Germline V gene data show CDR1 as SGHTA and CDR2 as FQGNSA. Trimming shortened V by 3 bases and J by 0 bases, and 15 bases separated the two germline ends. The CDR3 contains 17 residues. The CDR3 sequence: CASSLAFGVLSGNTIYF. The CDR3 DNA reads TGTGCCAGCAGCTTGGCTTTCGGTGTCCTCTCTGGAAACACCATATATTTT.

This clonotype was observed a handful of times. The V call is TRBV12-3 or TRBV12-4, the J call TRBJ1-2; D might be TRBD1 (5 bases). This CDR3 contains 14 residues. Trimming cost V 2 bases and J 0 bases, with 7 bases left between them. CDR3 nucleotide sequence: TGTGCCAGCAGTTTATCGACAGCTAACTATGGCTACACCTTC. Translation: CASSLSTANYGYTF.

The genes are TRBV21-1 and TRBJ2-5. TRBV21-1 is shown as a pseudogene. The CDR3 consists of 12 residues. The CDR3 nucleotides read TGTGCCAGCAGCATGGACCAAGAGACCCAGTACTTC. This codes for CASSMDQETQYF.

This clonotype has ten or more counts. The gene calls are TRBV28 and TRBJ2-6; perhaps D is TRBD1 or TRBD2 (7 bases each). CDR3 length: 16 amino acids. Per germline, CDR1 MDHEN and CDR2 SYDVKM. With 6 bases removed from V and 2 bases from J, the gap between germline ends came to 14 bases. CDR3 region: CASSPSGGAGANVLTF. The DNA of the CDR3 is TGTGCCAGCAGCCCCTCAGGGGGGGCTGGGGCCAACGTCCTGACTTTC.

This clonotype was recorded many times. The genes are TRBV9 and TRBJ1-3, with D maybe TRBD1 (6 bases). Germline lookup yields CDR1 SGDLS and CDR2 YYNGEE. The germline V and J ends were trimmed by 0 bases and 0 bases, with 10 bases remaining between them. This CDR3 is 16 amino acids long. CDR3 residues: CASSVEGTTSGNTIYF. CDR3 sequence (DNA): TGTGCCAGCAGCGTAGAAGGGACAACCTCTGGAAACACCATATATTTT.

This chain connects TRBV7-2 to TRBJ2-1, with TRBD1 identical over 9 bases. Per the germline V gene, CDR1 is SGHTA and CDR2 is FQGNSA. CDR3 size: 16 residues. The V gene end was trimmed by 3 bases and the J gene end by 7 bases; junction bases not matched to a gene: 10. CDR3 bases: TGTGCCAGCAGCTTCGCGGGACAGGGCCGATGGAATGAGCAGTTCTTC. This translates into CASSFAGQGRWNEQFF.

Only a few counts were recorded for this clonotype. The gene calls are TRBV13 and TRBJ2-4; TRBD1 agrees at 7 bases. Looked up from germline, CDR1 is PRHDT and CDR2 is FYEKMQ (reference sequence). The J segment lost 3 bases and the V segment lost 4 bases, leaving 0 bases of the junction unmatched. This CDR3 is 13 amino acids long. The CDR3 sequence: CASSWDSKNIQYF. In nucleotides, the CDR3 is TGTGCCAGCAGCTGGGACAGCAAAAACATTCAGTACTTC.

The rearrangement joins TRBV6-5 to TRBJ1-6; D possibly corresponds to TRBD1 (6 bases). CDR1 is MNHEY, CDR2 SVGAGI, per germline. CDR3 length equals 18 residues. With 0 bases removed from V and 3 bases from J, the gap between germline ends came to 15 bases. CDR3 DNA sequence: TGTGCCAGCAGTTACTCGATTGACAGGCTACTCTATAATTCACCCCTCCACTTT. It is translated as CASSYSIDRLLYNSPLHF.

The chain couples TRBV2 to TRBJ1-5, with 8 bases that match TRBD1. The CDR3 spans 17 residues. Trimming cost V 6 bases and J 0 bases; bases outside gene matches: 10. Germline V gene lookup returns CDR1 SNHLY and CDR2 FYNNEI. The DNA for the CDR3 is TGTGCCAGCAGCTCGGGACAGGCGACCTATAGCAATCAGCCCCAGCATTTT. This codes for CASSSGQATYSNQPQHF.

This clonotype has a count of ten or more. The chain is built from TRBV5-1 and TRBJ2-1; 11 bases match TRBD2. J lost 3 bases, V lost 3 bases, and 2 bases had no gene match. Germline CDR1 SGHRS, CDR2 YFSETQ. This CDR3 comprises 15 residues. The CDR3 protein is CASSSTSGVYNEQFF. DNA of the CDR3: TGCGCCAGCAGCTCGACTAGCGGGGTCTACAATGAGCAGTTCTTC.

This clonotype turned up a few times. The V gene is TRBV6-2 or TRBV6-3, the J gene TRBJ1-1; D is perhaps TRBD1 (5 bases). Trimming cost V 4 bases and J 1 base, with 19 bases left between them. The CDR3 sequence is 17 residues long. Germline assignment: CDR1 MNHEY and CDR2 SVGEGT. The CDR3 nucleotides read TGTGCCAGCAGTTCCTTACACTCGGGACGGGCGAACACTGAAGCTTTCTTT. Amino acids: CASSSLHSGRANTEAFF.